These T cell receptor beta chains were read from a single sample in a study of blood T cell repertoires in COVID-19. Profiled with immunoSEQ multiplex PCR; TCRdb holds only in-frame clones, not every one. The sample consists of 350,000 to 500,000 clones, more than 70% of them appearing once. Sequences were obtained from PBMCs or T cells enriched from blood (not recorded which). These receptors were collected from a woman between 18 and 29 years old who had been exposed to COVID-19. Each CDR3 is given without its conserved first and last residue. A D gene is named only where the DNA matches it firmly.

TRBV20-1 | - | 16 | SASGDGGMTSGANVLT
TRBV9 | - | 12 | ASSVEASRDGYT
TRBV30 | TRBD2 | 10 | AWTSGQETQY
TRBV27 | - | 12 | ASSRLTVGETQY
TRBV3-1/TRBV3-2 | - | 12 | ASSHRDIPYEQY
TRBV4-2 | - | 13 | ASSQESRGSYEQY
TRBV3-1/TRBV3-2 | - | 15 | ASSQFEAGALSYEQY
TRBV19 | TRBD1 | 14 | ASTAPGQGNTGELF
TRBV30 | - | 13 | AWSITQGVGSPLH
TRBV10-1 | - | 12 | ASSELTSTDTQY
TRBV24-1 | - | 13 | ATSVARGGGNEQF
TRBV5-1 | TRBD1 | 12 | ASSLGQGSEKLF
TRBV7-6 | - | 13 | ASSSYQGAKNIQY
TRBV7-9 | - | 15 | ASSLHDDGRGGYGYT
TRBV18 | TRBD1 | 12 | ASSRQGGGYGYT
TRBV4-1 | - | 14 | ASSQDKNRDPEKLF
TRBV7-3 | - | 11 | ASSSSRNTEAF
TRBV9 | - | 14 | ASSVAQGGSNTEAF
TRBV6-4 | TRBD1 | 13 | ASSDATGAYNEQF
TRBV19 | TRBD1 | 11 | ATGTGMNTEAF
TRBV2 | TRBD1 | 12 | ASSAQGYSYEQY
TRBV7-3 | TRBD1 | 13 | ASSLTGQGGTEAF